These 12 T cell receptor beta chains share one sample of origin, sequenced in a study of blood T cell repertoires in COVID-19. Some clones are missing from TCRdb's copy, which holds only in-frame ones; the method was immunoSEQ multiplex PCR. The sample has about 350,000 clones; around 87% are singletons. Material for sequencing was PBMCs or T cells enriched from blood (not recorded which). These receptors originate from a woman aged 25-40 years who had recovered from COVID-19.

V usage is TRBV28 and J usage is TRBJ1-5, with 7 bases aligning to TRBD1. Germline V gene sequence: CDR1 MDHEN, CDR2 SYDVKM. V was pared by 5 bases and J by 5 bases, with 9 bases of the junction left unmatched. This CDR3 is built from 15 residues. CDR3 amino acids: CASSPRGAGYQPQHF. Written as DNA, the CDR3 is TGTGCCAGCAGTCCCAGGGGGGCAGGCTATCAGCCCCAGCATTTT.

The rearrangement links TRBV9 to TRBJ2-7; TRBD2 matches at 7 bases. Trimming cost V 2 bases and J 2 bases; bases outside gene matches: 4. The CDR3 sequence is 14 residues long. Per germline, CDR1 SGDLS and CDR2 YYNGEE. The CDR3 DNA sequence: TGTGCCAGCAGCGTGGGGGGAGGGGCCTACGAGCAGTACTTC. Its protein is CASSVGGGAYEQYF.

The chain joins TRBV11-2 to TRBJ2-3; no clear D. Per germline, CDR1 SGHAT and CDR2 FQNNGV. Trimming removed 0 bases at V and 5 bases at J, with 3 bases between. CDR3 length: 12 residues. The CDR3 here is CASSLDGDTQYF. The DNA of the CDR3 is TGTGCCAGCAGCTTAGACGGAGATACGCAGTATTTT.

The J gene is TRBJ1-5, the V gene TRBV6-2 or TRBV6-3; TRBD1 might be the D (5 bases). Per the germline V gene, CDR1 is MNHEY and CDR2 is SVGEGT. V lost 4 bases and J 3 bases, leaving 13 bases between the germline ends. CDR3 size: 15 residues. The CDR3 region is CASSFTSGDNQPQHF. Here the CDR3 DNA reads TGTGCCAGCAGTTTTACCTCGGGGGACAATCAGCCCCAGCATTTT.

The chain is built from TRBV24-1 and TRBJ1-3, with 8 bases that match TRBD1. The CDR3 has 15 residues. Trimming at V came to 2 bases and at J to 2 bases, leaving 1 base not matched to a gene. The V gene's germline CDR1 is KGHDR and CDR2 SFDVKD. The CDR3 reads CATSDSRGPGNTIYF. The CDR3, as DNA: TGTGCCACCAGTGATTCCAGGGGGCCTGGAAACACCATATATTTT.

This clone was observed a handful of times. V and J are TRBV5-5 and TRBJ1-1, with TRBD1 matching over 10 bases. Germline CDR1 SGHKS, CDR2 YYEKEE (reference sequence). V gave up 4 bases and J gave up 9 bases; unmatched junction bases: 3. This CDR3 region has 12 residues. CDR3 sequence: CASSLTGGKAFF. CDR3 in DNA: TGTGCCAGCAGCCTGACAGGGGGCAAAGCTTTCTTT.

CDR3 DNA sequence: TGCAGCGTTGAAGTTTCCCAGAACACTGAAGCTTTCTTT. As protein: CSVEVSQNTEAFF. This chain links TRBV29-1 with TRBJ1-1; no clear D gene. This CDR3 comprises 13 residues. With 1 base removed from V and 1 base from J, the gap between germline ends came to 7 bases. Germline V gene sequence: CDR1 SQVTM, CDR2 ANQGSEA.

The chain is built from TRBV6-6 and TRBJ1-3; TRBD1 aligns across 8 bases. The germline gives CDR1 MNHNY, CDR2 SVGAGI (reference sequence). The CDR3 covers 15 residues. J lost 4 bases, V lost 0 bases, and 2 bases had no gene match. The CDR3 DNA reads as TGTGCCAGCAGTTACTCTGGGGACAGGGGAAACACCATATATTTT. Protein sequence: CASSYSGDRGNTIYF.

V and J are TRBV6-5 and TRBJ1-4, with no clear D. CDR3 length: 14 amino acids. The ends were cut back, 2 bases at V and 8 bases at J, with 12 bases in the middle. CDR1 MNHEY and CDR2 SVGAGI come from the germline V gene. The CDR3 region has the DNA TGTGCCAGCAGTTACACAAGGACTGAGGAAAAACTGTTTTTT. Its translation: CASSYTRTEEKLFF.

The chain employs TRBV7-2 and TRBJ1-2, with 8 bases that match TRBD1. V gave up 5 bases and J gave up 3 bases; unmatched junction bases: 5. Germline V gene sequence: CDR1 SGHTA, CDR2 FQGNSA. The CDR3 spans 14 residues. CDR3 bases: TGTGCCAGCAGCCCTCAGACAGGGGACTATGGCTACACCTTC. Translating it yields CASSPQTGDYGYTF.

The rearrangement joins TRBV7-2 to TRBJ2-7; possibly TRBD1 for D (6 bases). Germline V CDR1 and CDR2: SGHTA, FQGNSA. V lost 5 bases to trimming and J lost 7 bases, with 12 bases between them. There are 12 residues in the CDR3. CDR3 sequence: CASSGDTREQYF. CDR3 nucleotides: TGTGCCAGCAGCGGGGACACCCGTGAGCAGTACTTC. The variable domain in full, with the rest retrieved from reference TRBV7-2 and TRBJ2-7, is GAGVSQSPSNKVTEKGKDVELRCDPISGHTALYWYRQSLGQGLEFLIYFQGNSAPDKSGLPSDRFSAERTGGSVSTLTIQRTQQEDSAVYLCASSGDTREQYFGPGTRLTVT.

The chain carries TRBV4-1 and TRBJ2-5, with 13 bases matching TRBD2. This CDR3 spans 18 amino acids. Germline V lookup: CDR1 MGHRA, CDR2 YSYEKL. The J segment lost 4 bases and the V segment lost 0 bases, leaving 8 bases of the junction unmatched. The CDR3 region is CASSQDFGLAGVVETQYF. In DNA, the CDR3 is TGCGCCAGCAGCCAAGATTTTGGACTAGCGGGGGTGGTAGAGACCCAGTACTTC.